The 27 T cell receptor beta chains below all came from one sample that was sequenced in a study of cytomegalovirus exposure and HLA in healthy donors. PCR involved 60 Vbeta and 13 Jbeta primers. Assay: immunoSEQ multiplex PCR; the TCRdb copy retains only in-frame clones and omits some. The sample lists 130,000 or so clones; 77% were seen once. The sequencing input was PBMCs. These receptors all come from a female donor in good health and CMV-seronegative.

The CDR3 DNA reads TGCGCCAGCAGCCAAGATCGACTAGCGGGACCCTACGAGCAGTACTTC. Translated, it gives CASSQDRLAGPYEQYF. The chain is built from TRBV4-1 and TRBJ2-5; 11 bases are shared with TRBD2. Judging by the DNA end, TRBJ2-7 fits better; the J call may be wrong. The germline CDR1 and CDR2 sequences are MGHRA and YSYEKL. There are 16 residues in the CDR3.

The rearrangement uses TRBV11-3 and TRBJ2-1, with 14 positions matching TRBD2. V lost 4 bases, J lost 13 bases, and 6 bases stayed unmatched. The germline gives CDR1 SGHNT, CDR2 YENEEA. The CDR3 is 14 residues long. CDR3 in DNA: TGTGCCAGCAGCTCAGGGACTAGCGGGGGACGTCAGTTCTTC. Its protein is CASSSGTSGGRQFF. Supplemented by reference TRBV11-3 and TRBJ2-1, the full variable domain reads EAGVVQSPRYKIIEKKQPVAFWCNPISGHNTLYWYLQNLGQGPELLIRYENEEAVDDSQLPKDRFSAERLKGVDSTLKIQPAELGDSAVYLCASSSGTSGGRQFFGPGTRLTVL.

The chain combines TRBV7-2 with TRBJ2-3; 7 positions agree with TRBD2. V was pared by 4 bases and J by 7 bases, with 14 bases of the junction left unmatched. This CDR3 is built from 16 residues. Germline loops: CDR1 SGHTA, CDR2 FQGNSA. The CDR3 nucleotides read TGTGCCAGCAGCTCTACCCCAGGGAGGGAGACTAATACGCAGTATTTT. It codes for CASSSTPGRETNTQYF.

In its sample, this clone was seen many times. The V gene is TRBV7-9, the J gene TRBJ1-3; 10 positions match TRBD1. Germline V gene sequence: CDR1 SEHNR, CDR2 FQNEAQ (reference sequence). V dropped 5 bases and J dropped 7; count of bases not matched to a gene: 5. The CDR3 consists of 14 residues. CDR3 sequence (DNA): TGTGCCAGCAGCGCGCCGGGACAGGGGAACACCATATATTTT. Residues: CASSAPGQGNTIYF.

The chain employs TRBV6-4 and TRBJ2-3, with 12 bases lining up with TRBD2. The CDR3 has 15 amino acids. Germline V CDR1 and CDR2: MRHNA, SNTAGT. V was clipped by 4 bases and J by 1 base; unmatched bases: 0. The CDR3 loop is CASSGTSGGTDTQYF. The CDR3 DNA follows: TGTGCCAGCAGTGGGACTAGCGGGGGCACAGATACGCAGTATTTT.

The CDR3 DNA follows: TGTGCCAGCAGTGACGGACAGGGCTCCTACAATGAGCAGTTCTTC. Its protein is CASSDGQGSYNEQFF. The chain recombines TRBV6-1 with TRBJ2-1; TRBD1 matches at 8 bases. The CDR3 is 15 residues long. From germline, CDR1 is MNHNS and CDR2 SASEGT. The J segment lost 0 bases and the V segment lost 3 bases, leaving 1 base of the junction unmatched.

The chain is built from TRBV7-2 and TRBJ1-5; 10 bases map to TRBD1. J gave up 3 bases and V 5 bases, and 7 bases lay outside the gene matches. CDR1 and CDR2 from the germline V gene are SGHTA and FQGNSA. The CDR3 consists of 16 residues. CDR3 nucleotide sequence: TGTGCCAGCAGCAAACGACAGGGGGCCGTCAATCAGCCCCAGCATTTT. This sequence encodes CASSKRQGAVNQPQHF. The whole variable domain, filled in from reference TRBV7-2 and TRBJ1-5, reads GAGVSQSPSNKVTEKGKDVELRCDPISGHTALYWYRQSLGQGLEFLIYFQGNSAPDKSGLPSDRFSAERTGGSVSTLTIQRTQQEDSAVYLCASSKRQGAVNQPQHFGDGTRLSIL.

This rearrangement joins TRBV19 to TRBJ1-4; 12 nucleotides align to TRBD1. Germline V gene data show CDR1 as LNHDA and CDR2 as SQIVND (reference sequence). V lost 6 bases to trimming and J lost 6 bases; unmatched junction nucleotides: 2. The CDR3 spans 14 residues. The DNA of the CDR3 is TGTGCCAGTAGAAGGGACAGGGGGCATGAAAAACTGTTTTTT. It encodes CASRRDRGHEKLFF.

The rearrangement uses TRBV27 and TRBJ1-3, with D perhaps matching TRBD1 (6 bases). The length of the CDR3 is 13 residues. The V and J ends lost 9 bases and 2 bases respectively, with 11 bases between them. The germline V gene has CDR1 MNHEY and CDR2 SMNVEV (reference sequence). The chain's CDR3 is CARRQGPGNTIYF. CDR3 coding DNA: TGTGCCAGACGCCAGGGGCCTGGAAACACCATATATTTT.

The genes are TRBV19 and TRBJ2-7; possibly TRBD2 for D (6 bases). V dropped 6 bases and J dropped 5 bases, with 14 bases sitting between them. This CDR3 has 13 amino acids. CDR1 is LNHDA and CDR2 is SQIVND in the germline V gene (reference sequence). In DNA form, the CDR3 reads TGTGCCAGTAGGGGGAGGTACGGCCACGAGCAGTACTTC. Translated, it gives CASRGRYGHEQYF.

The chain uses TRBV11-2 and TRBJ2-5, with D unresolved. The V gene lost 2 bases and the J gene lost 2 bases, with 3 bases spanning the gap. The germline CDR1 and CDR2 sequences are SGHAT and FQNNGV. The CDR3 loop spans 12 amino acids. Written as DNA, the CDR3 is TGTGCCAGCAGCTTACTTCAAGAGACCCAGTACTTC. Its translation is CASSLLQETQYF.

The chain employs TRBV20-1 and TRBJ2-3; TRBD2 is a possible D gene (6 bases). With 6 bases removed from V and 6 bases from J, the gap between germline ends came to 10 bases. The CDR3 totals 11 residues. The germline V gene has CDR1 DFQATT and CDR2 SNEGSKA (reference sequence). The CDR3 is CSAGGWDTQYF. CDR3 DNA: TGCAGTGCCGGAGGGTGGGATACGCAGTATTTT.

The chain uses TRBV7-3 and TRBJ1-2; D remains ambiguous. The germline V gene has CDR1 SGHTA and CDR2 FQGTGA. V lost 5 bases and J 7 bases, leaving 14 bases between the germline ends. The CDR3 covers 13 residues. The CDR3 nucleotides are TGTGCCAGCAGCCGAGACCCGGGAGCTGGCTACACCTTC. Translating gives CASSRDPGAGYTF.

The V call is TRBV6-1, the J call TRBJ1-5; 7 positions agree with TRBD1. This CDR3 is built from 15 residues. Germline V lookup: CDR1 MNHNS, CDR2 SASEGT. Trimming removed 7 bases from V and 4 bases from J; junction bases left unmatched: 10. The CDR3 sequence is CASTLIEGANQPQHF. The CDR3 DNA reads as TGTGCCAGCACCTTAATCGAGGGGGCGAATCAGCCCCAGCATTTT.

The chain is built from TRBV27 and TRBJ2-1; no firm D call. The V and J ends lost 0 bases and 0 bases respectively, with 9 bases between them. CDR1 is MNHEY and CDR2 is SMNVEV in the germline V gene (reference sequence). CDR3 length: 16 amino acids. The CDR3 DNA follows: TGTGCCAGCAGTTTATCCGGTCTTGCCTCCTACAATGAGCAGTTCTTC. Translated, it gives CASSLSGLASYNEQFF.

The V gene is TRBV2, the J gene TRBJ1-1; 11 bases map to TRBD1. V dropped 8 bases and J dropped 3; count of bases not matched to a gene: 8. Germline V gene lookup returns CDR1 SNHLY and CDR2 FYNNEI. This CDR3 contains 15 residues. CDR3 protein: CASRRRTGGDTEAFF. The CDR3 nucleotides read TGTGCCAGCCGGAGGAGGACAGGGGGCGACACTGAAGCTTTCTTT.

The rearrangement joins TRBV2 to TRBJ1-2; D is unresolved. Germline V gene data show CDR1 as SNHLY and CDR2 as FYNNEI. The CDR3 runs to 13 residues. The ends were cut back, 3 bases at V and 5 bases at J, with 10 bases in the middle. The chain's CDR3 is CASSERQLYGYTF. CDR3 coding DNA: TGTGCCAGCAGTGAGAGGCAGCTTTATGGCTACACCTTC.

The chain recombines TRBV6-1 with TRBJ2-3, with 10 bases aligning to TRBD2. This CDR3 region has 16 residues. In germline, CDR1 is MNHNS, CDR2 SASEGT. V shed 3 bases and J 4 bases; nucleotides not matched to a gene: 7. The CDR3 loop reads CASSESGGAPSDTQYF. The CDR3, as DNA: TGTGCCAGCAGTGAGAGCGGGGGGGCCCCCTCAGATACGCAGTATTTT.

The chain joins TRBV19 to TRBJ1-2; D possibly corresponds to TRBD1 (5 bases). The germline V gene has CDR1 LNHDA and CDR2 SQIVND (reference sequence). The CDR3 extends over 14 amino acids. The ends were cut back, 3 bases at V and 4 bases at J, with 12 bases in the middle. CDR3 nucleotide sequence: TGTGCCAGTAGTATGACGGGGACTTCCTATGGCTACACCTTC. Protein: CASSMTGTSYGYTF.

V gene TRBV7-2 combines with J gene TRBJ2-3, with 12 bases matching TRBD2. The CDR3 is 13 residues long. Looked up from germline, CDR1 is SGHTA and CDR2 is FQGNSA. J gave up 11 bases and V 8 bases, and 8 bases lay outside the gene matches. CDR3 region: CASERLAGVMQYF. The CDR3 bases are TGTGCCAGCGAGAGACTAGCGGGAGTTATGCAGTATTTT.

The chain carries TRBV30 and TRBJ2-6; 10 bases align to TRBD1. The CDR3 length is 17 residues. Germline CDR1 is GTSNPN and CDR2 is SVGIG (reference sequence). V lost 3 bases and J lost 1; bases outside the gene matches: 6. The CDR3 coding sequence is TGTGCCTGGAGGCGGACAGGGGGAAATTCTGGGGCCAACGTCCTGACTTTC. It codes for CAWRRTGGNSGANVLTF.

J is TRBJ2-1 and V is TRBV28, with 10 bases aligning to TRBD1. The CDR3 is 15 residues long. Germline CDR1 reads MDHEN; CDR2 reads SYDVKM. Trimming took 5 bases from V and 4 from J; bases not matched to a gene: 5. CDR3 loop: CASSPGTGVYNEQFF. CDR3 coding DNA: TGTGCCAGCAGTCCCGGGACAGGGGTATACAATGAGCAGTTCTTC. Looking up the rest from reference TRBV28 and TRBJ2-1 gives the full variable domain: DVKVTQSSRYLVKRTGEKVFLECVQDMDHENMFWYRQDPGLGLRLIYFSYDVKMKEKGDIPEGYSVSREKKERFSLILESASTNQTSMYLCASSPGTGVYNEQFFGPGTRLTVL.

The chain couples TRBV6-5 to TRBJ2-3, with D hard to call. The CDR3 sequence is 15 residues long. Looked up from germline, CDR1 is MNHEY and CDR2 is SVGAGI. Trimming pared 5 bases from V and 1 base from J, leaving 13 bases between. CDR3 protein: CASSLLASGTDTQYF. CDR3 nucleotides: TGTGCCAGCAGTCTCCTGGCTTCCGGCACAGATACGCAGTATTTT.

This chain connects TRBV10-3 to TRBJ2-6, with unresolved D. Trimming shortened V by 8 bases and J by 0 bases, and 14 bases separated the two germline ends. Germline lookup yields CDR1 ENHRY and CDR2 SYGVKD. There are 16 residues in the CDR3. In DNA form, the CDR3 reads TGTGCCATCGGCTTGCAGGCGAGCTCTGGGGCCAACGTCCTGACTTTC. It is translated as CAIGLQASSGANVLTF.

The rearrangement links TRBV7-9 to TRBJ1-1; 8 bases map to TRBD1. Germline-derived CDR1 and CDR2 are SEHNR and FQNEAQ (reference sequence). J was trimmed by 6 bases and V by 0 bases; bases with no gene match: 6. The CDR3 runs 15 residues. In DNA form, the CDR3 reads TGTGCCAGCAGCTTAGCCCGAGACAGGGGAGCTGAAGCTTTCTTT. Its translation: CASSLARDRGAEAFF. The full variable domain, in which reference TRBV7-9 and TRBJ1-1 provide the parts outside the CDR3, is DTGVSQNPRHKITKRGQNVTFRCDPISEHNRLYWYRQTLGQGPEFLTYFQNEAQLEKSRLLSDRFSAERPKGSFSTLEIQRTEQGDSAMYLCASSLARDRGAEAFFGQGTRLTVV.

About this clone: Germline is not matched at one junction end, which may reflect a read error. The CDR3 nucleotides read TGTTCCAGCAGCTACCTGCCGGTCGCGAACACCGGGGAGCTGTTTTTT. This encodes CSSSYLPVANTGELFF. The chain carries TRBV7-9 and TRBJ2-2; D remains ambiguous. Germline V gives CDR1 SEHNR, CDR2 FQNEAQ (reference sequence). The CDR3 consists of 16 residues. Complete variable domain (other parts from reference TRBV7-9 and TRBJ2-2): DTGVSQNPRHKITKRGQNVTFRCDPISEHNRLYWYRQTLGQGPEFLTYFQNEAQLEKSRLLSDRFSAERPKGSFSTLEIQRTEQGDSAMYLCSSSYLPVANTGELFFGEGSRLTVL.

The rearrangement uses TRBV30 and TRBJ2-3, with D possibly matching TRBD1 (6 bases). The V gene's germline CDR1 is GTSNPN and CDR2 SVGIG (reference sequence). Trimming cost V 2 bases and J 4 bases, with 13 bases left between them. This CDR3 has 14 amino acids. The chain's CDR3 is CAWSLQGSPDTQYF. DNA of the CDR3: TGTGCCTGGAGTCTCCAGGGGTCCCCAGATACGCAGTATTTT.